This entry lists 23 T cell receptor beta chains sequenced from one sample in a study of T cells after yellow fever vaccination. TCRdb independently ran MiXCR on the 5' RACE reads; one entry per CDR3 protein. The sample includes about 580,000 distinct CDR3 sequences, roughly 17% seen only once; the top ten take 15% to 20%. The source was PBMCs, collected 5 days after the first yellow fever vaccination. Receptors were obtained from a man aged 18 to 35 who received the YFV17D yellow fever vaccine.

This clonotype was observed a handful of times. The chain combines TRBV7-7 with TRBJ2-7, with D perhaps matching TRBD2 (6 bases). The CDR3 length is 12 residues. Germline assignment: CDR1 SSHAT and CDR2 FNYEAQ (reference sequence). The CDR3 here is CASSFGGVEQYV. CDR3 in DNA: TGTGCTAGCAGCTTTGGAGGGGTTGAGCAGTACGTC.

The rearrangement joins TRBV10-3 to TRBJ2-6, with D possibly matching TRBD1 (5 bases). This CDR3 comprises 15 residues. The germline gives CDR1 ENHRY, CDR2 SYGVKD. V was clipped by 9 bases and J by 2 bases, with 14 bases between them. The CDR3 region is CAMRNGQTGANVLTF. The CDR3 nucleotides read TGTGCCATGCGGAACGGACAAACTGGGGCCAACGTCCTGACTTTC.

This clonotype was observed a handful of times. The gene calls are TRBV4-3 and TRBJ2-1; D gene unclear. V lost 0 bases, J lost 4 bases, and 4 bases lay in between. Germline V CDR1 and CDR2: LGHNA, YSLEER. This CDR3 spans 13 amino acids. The CDR3 region has the DNA TGCGCCAGCAGCCAAGATCATTACAATGAGCAGTTCTTC. It specifies CASSQDHYNEQFF.

The V gene is TRBV18, the J gene TRBJ1-2; TRBD1 matches at 8 bases. From germline, CDR1 is KGHSH and CDR2 LQKENI. The V gene end was trimmed by 3 bases and the J gene end by 8 bases; junction bases not matched to a gene: 8. The CDR3 totals 14 residues. The CDR3 loop reads CASSPPTGAYGYTF. In DNA, the CDR3 is TGTGCCAGCTCACCGCCGACAGGGGCATACGGCTACACCTTC.

This chain uses TRBV29-1 with TRBJ2-2; D is unclear. Germline values: CDR1 SQVTM, CDR2 ANQGSEA. V was clipped by 7 bases and J by 8 bases, with 11 bases between them. The CDR3 length is 11 residues. The CDR3 DNA follows: TGCAGCGCAGAACGGTCGGGGGAGCTGTTTTTT. Protein: CSAERSGELFF.

In its sample, this clonotype was seen many times. V and J are TRBV3-1 and TRBJ2-3, with D unclear. CDR1 and CDR2 from the germline V gene are LGHDT and YNNKEL (reference sequence). The CDR3 contains 13 residues. V lost 2 bases and J 1 base, leaving 4 bases between the germline ends. In nucleotides, the CDR3 is TGTGCCAGCAGCCAACCCGGCACAGATACGCAGTATTTT. Its translation: CASSQPGTDTQYF.

This clonotype came up a few times. The V gene is TRBV5-4, the J gene TRBJ2-5; TRBD2 agrees at 10 bases. V was clipped by 0 bases and J by 9 bases; unmatched bases: 11. CDR1 and CDR2 (germline): SGHNT, YYREEE (reference sequence). There are 16 residues in the CDR3. In DNA form, the CDR3 reads TGTGCCAGCAGCTTGGCCGGGACTAGCGTCCGGAAGGCCCAGTACTTC. This gives the protein CASSLAGTSVRKAQYF.

The CDR3 region has the DNA TGTGCCAGCAGTCCCCCCTCGGGGAGGCCCCAGCATTTT. Translation gives CASSPPSGRPQHF. V gene TRBV6-2 or TRBV6-3 combines with J gene TRBJ1-5; unclear D gene. Deletions cut 5 bases from V and 9 bases from J, with 14 bases between. The germline CDR1 and CDR2 sequences are MNHEY and SVGEGT. CDR3 length equals 13 residues.

The table lists this clonotype with many counts. The gene calls are TRBV5-5 and TRBJ2-5, with a tentative D call TRBD1 (6 bases). The V end was cut by 0 bases, the J end by 0 bases, with 6 bases between. This CDR3 contains 14 residues. The germline V gene has CDR1 SGHKS and CDR2 YYEKEE (reference sequence). The CDR3 region has the DNA TGTGCCAGCAGCTTGGCAGGGGACCAAGAGACCCAGTACTTC. Residues: CASSLAGDQETQYF.

The V gene is TRBV7-2, the J gene TRBJ2-5; 8 bases fit TRBD1. V lost 5 bases to trimming and J lost 5 bases; unmatched junction nucleotides: 13. This CDR3 has 16 amino acids. Germline CDR1 and CDR2: SGHTA and FQGNSA. CDR3 DNA: TGTGCCAGCAGCCTCGACGCGGAGACAGGGGAGGAGACCCAGTACTTC. As protein: CASSLDAETGEETQYF.

This clonotype has just a few counts. The chain carries TRBV20-1 and TRBJ2-4; D remains ambiguous. This CDR3 contains 14 residues. Germline loops: CDR1 DFQATT, CDR2 SNEGSKA (reference sequence). V lost 3 bases and J 3 bases, leaving 12 bases between the germline ends. The DNA of the CDR3 is TGCAGTGCTAGTCCGATTGGTGGCAAAAACATTCAGTACTTC. Translated, it gives CSASPIGGKNIQYF.

This clonotype was seen repeatedly, ten times or more. The chain is built from TRBV6-2 or TRBV6-3 and TRBJ1-5; D ambiguous. From germline, CDR1 is MNHEY and CDR2 SVGEGT. The CDR3 is 14 residues long. Trimming took 7 bases from V and 6 from J, leaving 16 bases between them. The CDR3 here is CASTVTSGFQPQHF. CDR3 sequence (DNA): TGTGCCAGCACCGTTACGTCGGGGTTTCAGCCCCAGCATTTT.

This chain connects TRBV5-1 to TRBJ1-1; D not certain. Germline CDR1 reads SGHRS; CDR2 reads YFSETQ. V gave up 4 bases and J gave up 0 bases, with 16 bases separating them. This CDR3 has 16 amino acids. CDR3 amino acids: CASSDVTGTMNTEAFF. The CDR3 nucleotides are TGCGCCAGCAGCGACGTAACGGGCACTATGAACACTGAAGCTTTCTTT. Based on the CDR3 plus reference TRBV5-1 and TRBJ1-1, the full variable domain is KAGVTQTPRYLIKTRGQQVTLSCSPISGHRSVSWYQQTPGQGLQFLFEYFSETQRNKGNFPGRFSGRQFSNSRSEMNVSTLELGDSALYLCASSDVTGTMNTEAFFGQGTRLTVV.

The V call is TRBV12-3 or TRBV12-4, the J call TRBJ1-1; D gene uncertain. The CDR3 runs to 14 residues. Trimming pared 6 bases from V and 1 base from J, leaving 12 bases between. CDR3 coding DNA: TGTGCCAGCAGCCAGAGGGCAGAGAACACTGAAGCTTTCTTT. Translation gives CASSQRAENTEAFF.

This clonotype was seen only a few times. V gene TRBV6-5 combines with J gene TRBJ2-3; no firm D call. CDR3 size: 14 residues. Germline lookup yields CDR1 MNHEY and CDR2 SVGAGI. V was trimmed by 2 bases and J by 2 bases, leaving 8 bases between them. The CDR3 coding sequence is TGTGCCAGCAGTTACGAAGTAGACACAGATACGCAGTATTTT. Encoded protein: CASSYEVDTDTQYF.

The rearrangement links TRBV14 to TRBJ2-1, with D perhaps TRBD1 (5 bases). The germline V gene encodes CDR1 SGHDN and CDR2 FVKESK. This CDR3 comprises 16 residues. With 1 base removed from V and 7 bases from J, the gap between germline ends came to 17 bases. CDR3 in amino acids: CASSQVPVRVRNEQFF. As DNA, the CDR3 is TGTGCCAGCAGCCAAGTCCCGGTCAGGGTGAGGAATGAGCAGTTCTTC.

The genes are TRBV2 and TRBJ1-5; D is uncertain. Germline values: CDR1 SNHLY, CDR2 FYNNEI. V was trimmed by 2 bases and J by 7 bases, leaving 9 bases between them. This CDR3 is built from 13 residues. CDR3 region: CASSESTVQPQHF. In nucleotides, the CDR3 is TGTGCCAGCAGTGAATCTACGGTGCAGCCCCAGCATTTT.

The V and J genes are TRBV3-1 and TRBJ2-5, with TRBD1 identical over 7 bases. With V trimmed by 4 bases and J by 2 bases, 4 bases remained unmatched. The CDR3 length is 14 residues. Germline CDR1 is LGHDT and CDR2 is YNNKEL (reference sequence). Here the CDR3 DNA reads TGTGCCAGCAGCCCGCCGACAGGGCAAGAGACCCAGTACTTC. Its protein is CASSPPTGQETQYF.

This clonotype appeared a few times. This chain joins TRBV27 and TRBJ1-6, with 8 bases that match TRBD1. Trimming at V came to 6 bases and at J to 7 bases, leaving 5 bases not matched to a gene. Per germline, CDR1 MNHEY and CDR2 SMNVEV (reference sequence). The CDR3 has 14 residues. The CDR3 nucleotides are TGTGCCAGCAGAACCGGGACAGGAAATTCACCCCTCCACTTT. Translation: CASRTGTGNSPLHF.

The rearrangement joins TRBV5-4 to TRBJ2-5; perhaps TRBD1 as D (6 bases). The CDR3 consists of 14 residues. The germline V gene encodes CDR1 SGHNT and CDR2 YYREEE (reference sequence). V gave up 5 bases and J gave up 4 bases, with 15 bases separating them. CDR3 amino acids: CASRGQGSLETQYF. The DNA of the CDR3 is TGTGCCAGCAGAGGGCAGGGGTCCCTAGAGACCCAGTACTTC.

The genes are TRBV7-2 and TRBJ1-5; 8 nucleotides align to TRBD1. Germline V gene sequence: CDR1 SGHTA, CDR2 FQGNSA. This CDR3 region has 15 residues. With 3 bases clipped from V and 3 bases from J, the junction kept 4 bases outside the gene matches. The CDR3 sequence is CASSFGTGPNQPQHF. The CDR3 DNA is TGTGCCAGCAGCTTCGGGACAGGCCCCAATCAGCCCCAGCATTTT. The full variable domain, rest sourced from reference TRBV7-2 and TRBJ1-5, is GAGVSQSPSNKVTEKGKDVELRCDPISGHTALYWYRQSLGQGLEFLIYFQGNSAPDKSGLPSDRFSAERTGGSVSTLTIQRTQQEDSAVYLCASSFGTGPNQPQHFGDGTRLSIL.

The chain has TRBV10-3 and TRBJ1-2, with 7 bases fitting TRBD1. The CDR3 has 16 amino acids. Germline V CDR1 and CDR2: ENHRY, SYGVKD. With 1 base clipped from V and 2 bases from J, the junction kept 7 bases outside the gene matches. CDR3 residues: CAISELQGRGNYGYTF. In DNA form, the CDR3 reads TGTGCCATCAGTGAGTTACAGGGGAGGGGAAACTATGGCTACACCTTC.

The chain uses TRBV7-9 and TRBJ2-2; the D is unclear. The CDR3 extends over 13 amino acids. The V gene lost 3 bases and the J gene lost 4 bases, with 6 bases spanning the gap. Germline V gene data show CDR1 as SEHNR and CDR2 as FQNEAQ (reference sequence). The CDR3 DNA reads as TGTGCCAGCAGCTTTCACTCCACCGGGGAGCTGTTTTTT. As protein: CASSFHSTGELFF.